This passage covers 13 T cell receptor beta chains from one sample sequenced in a study of cytotoxic CD8 clonotypes in ibrutinib-treated CLL. Here immunoSEQ multiplex PCR was the method, and the copy in TCRdb shows in-frame clones only, minus some. In the table there are 150,000 to 200,000 clones, 72% of which are singletons. The sequenced sample was PBMCs, obtained after 24 months of ibrutinib treatment. The receptors derive from a human donor with chronic lymphocytic leukemia.

This clone was observed a few times. The rearrangement joins TRBV19 to TRBJ2-2; D not certain. The CDR3 spans 12 residues. The V gene lost 1 base and the J gene lost 8 bases, with 5 bases spanning the gap. CDR1 LNHDA and CDR2 SQIVND come from the germline V gene (reference sequence). CDR3 protein: CASSIVRGELFF. The CDR3 DNA reads TGTGCCAGTAGTATAGTAAGGGGGGAGCTGTTTTTT.

The chain employs TRBV29-1 and TRBJ2-7; D is possibly TRBD1 (5 bases). The CDR3 spans 13 residues. The ends were cut back, 6 bases at V and 4 bases at J, with 16 bases in the middle. Germline loops: CDR1 SQVTM, CDR2 ANQGSEA. This CDR3 is CSVQPRGGYEQYF. CDR3 in DNA: TGCAGCGTCCAACCTAGGGGCGGATACGAGCAGTACTTC.

This clone was seen just once. The chain's CDR3 is CASSPGFVNTEAFF. As DNA, the CDR3 is TGTGCCAGCAGCCCCGGTTTTGTGAACACTGAAGCTTTCTTT. V is TRBV7-9 and J is TRBJ1-1; D is undetermined. Trimming removed 5 bases from V and 0 bases from J, with 10 bases in between. The CDR3 extends over 14 amino acids. Looked up from germline, CDR1 is SEHNR and CDR2 is FQNEAQ (reference sequence).

This clone was counted a single time. J is TRBJ1-4 and V is TRBV15; TRBD1 is a possible D gene (5 bases). V lost 1 base and J lost 6, with 15 bases in between. CDR3 length: 16 amino acids. Germline-derived CDR1 and CDR2 are LNHNV and YYDKDF (reference sequence). The CDR3, as DNA: TGTGCCACCAGCAGAGTGGTGGCCCCGGGGCATGAAAAACTGTTTTTT. Residues: CATSRVVAPGHEKLFF.

This clone was seen only once. The V call is TRBV5-4, the J call TRBJ2-5; D is undetermined. The CDR3 consists of 12 residues. Germline CDR1 is SGHNT and CDR2 is YYREEE (reference sequence). V dropped 3 bases and J dropped 5 bases, with 8 bases sitting between them. The CDR3 loop reads CASSWWAETQYF. The CDR3 bases are TGTGCCAGCAGCTGGTGGGCGGAGACCCAGTACTTC.

The rearrangement links TRBV19 to TRBJ2-7; D gene uncertain. The CDR3 length is 12 residues. CDR1 and CDR2 from the germline V gene are LNHDA and SQIVND (reference sequence). The V end was cut by 3 bases, the J end by 3 bases, with 6 bases between. Here the CDR3 reads CASSIDGYEQYF. CDR3 DNA sequence: TGTGCCAGTAGTATTGACGGCTACGAGCAGTACTTC.

The genes are TRBV6-6 and TRBJ2-1; D not resolved. The V gene lost 1 base and the J gene lost 10 bases, with 14 bases spanning the gap. The CDR3 loop spans 14 amino acids. The V gene's germline CDR1 is MNHNY and CDR2 SVGAGI (reference sequence). DNA for the CDR3: TGTGCCAGCAGTTACTGGTCCTCTCGGTCCGAGCAGTTCTTC. It codes for CASSYWSSRSEQFF.

The V and J genes are TRBV10-2 and TRBJ1-5; 10 bases align to TRBD1. CDR1 is WSHSY and CDR2 is SAAADI in the germline V gene. This CDR3 has 15 residues. J gave up 2 bases and V 4 bases, and 2 bases lay outside the gene matches. CDR3 in amino acids: CASSGDRGGNQPQHF. The CDR3, as DNA: TGCGCCAGCAGTGGGGACAGGGGCGGCAATCAGCCCCAGCATTTT.

This chain connects TRBV5-1 to TRBJ2-5; a possible D gene is TRBD1 (5 bases). Trimming left V 4 bases short and J 5 bases short, with 18 bases between. This CDR3 is 15 amino acids long. Germline V gene sequence: CDR1 SGHRS, CDR2 YFSETQ. The DNA of the CDR3 is TGCGCCAGCAGCCCAGGGTGGGTCGTGGGTGAGACCCAGTACTTC. This sequence encodes CASSPGWVVGETQYF.

The V gene is TRBV19, the J gene TRBJ2-1, with 7 bases lining up with TRBD1. The V segment lost 6 bases and the J segment 4 bases; nucleotides outside the gene matches: 9. Germline V CDR1 and CDR2: LNHDA, SQIVND (reference sequence). This CDR3 is built from 15 residues. CDR3 DNA sequence: TGTGCCAGTAGCTTCCTCGGGACAGTATACAATGAGCAGTTCTTC. Its translation: CASSFLGTVYNEQFF.

The chain carries TRBV30 and TRBJ2-1; 7 positions agree with TRBD2. This CDR3 spans 17 amino acids. The trim removed 0 bases at V and 11 bases at J, leaving 19 bases unmatched. Germline CDR1 and CDR2: GTSNPN and SVGIG (reference sequence). The CDR3, as DNA: TGTGCCTGGAGTGTACCCTGGAGCGGGAAGTTCCCCCGGAAGCAGTTCTTC. Its protein is CAWSVPWSGKFPRKQFF.

The chain joins TRBV2 to TRBJ2-3, with 10 bases identical to TRBD2. The germline gives CDR1 SNHLY, CDR2 FYNNEI. This CDR3 is built from 17 residues. V gave up 4 bases and J gave up 3 bases; unmatched junction bases: 10. The CDR3 region has the DNA TGTGCCAGCAGTGTCCCCACTAGCGGGACTCAAACAGATACGCAGTATTTT. This sequence encodes CASSVPTSGTQTDTQYF. The variable domain in full, with the rest retrieved from reference TRBV2 and TRBJ2-3, is EPEVTQTPSHQVTQMGQEVILRCVPISNHLYFYWYRQILGQKVEFLVSFYNNEISEKSEIFDDQFSVERPDGSNFTLKIRSTKLEDSAMYFCASSVPTSGTQTDTQYFGPGTRLTVL.

The CDR3 here is CASSRTRTSGGELFF. The DNA for the CDR3 is TGTGCCAGCAGCAGAACACGAACTAGCGGCGGGGAGCTGTTTTTT. The chain links TRBV7-8 to TRBJ2-2, with TRBD2 matching 8 bases. The CDR3 runs 15 residues. Germline V gene sequence: CDR1 SGHVS, CDR2 FQNEAQ. V lost 5 bases and J lost 7; bases outside the gene matches: 9.